The sequence of this T cell receptor beta chain was determined in a study of T cell repertoires in cytomegalovirus infection. General observations from the study: Carriage of CMV together with the relevant HLA was identifiable through cumulative public TCR beta family frequency. It was HLA-C-restricted CMV-specific TCR beta clonotypes that dominated the response ex vivo.

CDR1 LGHNA and CDR2 YSLEER come from the germline V gene. The CDR3 is made up of 16 amino acids. Trimming cost V 0 bases and J 1 base, with 12 bases left between them. This clonotype was detected a few times. Its cognate antigen is unknown. One entry per CDR3 protein results from TCRdb running MiXCR on the reads. The sample yields 340,000 or so distinct CDR3 sequences, around a quarter seen once. The sequencing here drew on cultured PBMCs, taken from culture after CMV antigen stimulation. The sequence came from a human donor in good health (CMV status not recorded). Some clones in this sample may be carry-over from other donors' samples. This sequence joins TRBV4-3 and TRBJ1-1; a possible D gene is TRBD1 (5 bases). The CDR3 loop is CASSQDRRGPNTEAFF. CDR3 DNA: TGCGCCAGCAGCCAAGATCGTCGGGGCCCGAACACTGAAGCTTTCTTT.